This is a list of T cell receptor beta chains from one sample in a study of blood T cells in healthy people across ages. A single record per CDR3 protein comes from TCRdb applying MiXCR to the 5' RACE reads. The data contain hundreds of thousands of distinct CDR3 sequences, roughly 31% of them singletons. Sequencing used blood. These receptors were collected from a woman of 80 years or more in good health. CDR3s include the opening cysteine and the closing phenylalanine or tryptophan. D genes are given only for firm matches. A clone size is listed for some rows: how often the clone was seen (once, few, many), or a class if it is expanded.

v_gene	d_gene	j_gene	abundance	CDR3aa	CDR3nt
TRBV7-9	NA	TRBJ1-1	many	CASSLGQFREAFF	TGTGCCAGCAGCTTAGGACAATTCCGTGAAGCTTTCTTT
TRBV6-2/TRBV6-3	NA	TRBJ2-2	NA	CASSYGGYNTGELFF	TGTGCCAGCAGTTACGGCGGGTATAACACCGGGGAGCTGTTTTTT
TRBV7-2	TRBD2	TRBJ2-1	many	CASRLAGGYNEQFF	TGTGCCAGCAGACTAGCGGGGGGCTACAATGAGCAGTTCTTC
TRBV5-1	NA	TRBJ2-5	many	CASSPVTGSVETQYF	TGCGCCAGCAGCCCAGTTACAGGGTCGGTTGAGACCCAGTACTTC
TRBV7-9	TRBD1	TRBJ1-1	many	CASSNRDRAAEAFF	TGTGCCAGCAGCAACCGGGACAGGGCGGCTGAAGCTTTCTTT
TRBV7-3	TRBD1	TRBJ2-5	NA	CASSPGTGNINEQYF	TGTGCCAGCAGTCCCGGGACAGGGAATATCAATGAGCAGTACTTC
TRBV30	NA	TRBJ1-2	once	CAWSGARGPGYTF	TGTGCCTGGAGTGGAGCAAGAGGTCCGGGCTACACCTTC
TRBV11-2	NA	TRBJ1-1	NA	CVSSSRQGMNTEAFF	TGTGTCAGCAGCTCCCGCCAGGGCATGAACACTGAAGCTTTCTTT
TRBV15	NA	TRBJ2-1	many	CATSRDGSGGINEQFF	TGTGCCACCAGCAGAGATGGTTCCGGCGGAATTAATGAGCAGTTCTTC
TRBV7-9	NA	TRBJ2-1	many	CASSSAGRGSEQFF	TGTGCCAGCAGCTCCGCCGGAAGGGGCTCTGAGCAGTTCTTC
TRBV12-3/TRBV12-4	NA	TRBJ2-3	many	CASSFTTGRTDTQYF	TGTGCCAGCAGTTTCACGACAGGTCGCACAGATACGCAGTATTTT
TRBV20-1	NA	TRBJ1-6	many	CSATTDINSPLHF	TGCAGTGCCACGACGGACATTAATTCACCCCTCCACTTT
TRBV10-3	NA	TRBJ1-2	NA	CAICGRDGYTF	TGTGCCATCTGTGGTAGGGATGGCTACACCTTC
TRBV6-6	TRBD1	TRBJ1-2	NA	CASSNTDRGRMGYTF	TGTGCCAGCAGTAACACGGACAGGGGGCGAATGGGCTACACCTTC
TRBV20-1	TRBD2	TRBJ2-5	NA	CSASSWSGNTQETQYF	TGCAGTGCTAGTTCTTGGAGCGGGAATACGCAAGAGACCCAGTACTTC
TRBV29-1	TRBD1	TRBJ2-1	many	CSVETGGSDEQFF	TGCAGCGTTGAGACAGGGGGCTCGGATGAGCAGTTCTTC
TRBV11-2	NA	TRBJ1-2	many	CASSLEAEYGYTF	TGTGCCAGCAGCTTAGAGGCCGAATATGGCTACACCTTC
TRBV7-8	NA	TRBJ1-5	few	CASSLSRRDQPQHF	TGTGCCAGCAGCTTAAGTCGTAGGGATCAGCCCCAGCATTTT
TRBV24-1	NA	TRBJ2-1	many	CATSDTGRNEQFF	TGTGCCACCAGTGACACGGGGCGGAATGAGCAGTTCTTC
TRBV9	NA	TRBJ2-1	many	CASSVADLSYNEQFF	TGTGCCAGCAGCGTAGCCGACCTCTCCTACAATGAGCAGTTCTTC
TRBV18	NA	TRBJ1-2	few	CASSPGDIRYYGYTF	TGTGCCAGCTCACCCGGTGACATCCGCTACTATGGCTACACCTTC
TRBV10-2	NA	TRBJ1-1	NA	CASSEPLLRNTEAFF	TGCGCCAGCAGTGAGCCACTCCTCAGGAACACTGAAGCTTTCTTT
TRBV7-2	NA	TRBJ1-2	NA	CASSLAELTNGYGYTF	TGTGCCAGCAGCTTAGCTGAGCTGACGAACGGGTATGGCTACACCTTC
TRBV20-1	TRBD2	TRBJ2-3	few	CSAQRFASGNTDTQYF	TGCAGTGCCCAAAGGTTTGCTAGCGGGAACACAGATACGCAGTATTTT
TRBV6-1	NA	TRBJ1-2	few	CASTSPETAPNYGYTF	TGTGCCAGCACGTCTCCCGAGACAGCTCCTAACTATGGCTACACCTTC
TRBV3-1	NA	TRBJ1-1	NA	CASSPQTTVNTEAFF	TGTGCCAGCAGCCCACAGACGACAGTGAACACTGAAGCTTTCTTT
TRBV4-3	NA	TRBJ1-3	NA	CASSQRAGGNTIYF	TGCGCCAGCAGCCAGAGGGCGGGTGGAAACACCATATATTTT
TRBV5-1	TRBD2	TRBJ2-2	many	CASSSKGLAGGTGELFF	TGCGCCAGCAGCTCCAAGGGACTAGCGGGGGGCACCGGGGAGCTGTTTTTT
TRBV9	TRBD2	TRBJ2-5	many	CASSVAPSGDTSQYF	TGTGCCAGCAGCGTAGCCCCTAGCGGGGATACGAGCCAGTACTTC
TRBV7-3	NA	TRBJ2-3	many	CASSEGEADTQYF	TGTGCCAGCAGCGAGGGGGAGGCAGATACGCAGTATTTT
TRBV24-1	NA	TRBJ2-5	many	CATSDLNRGVTQYF	TGTGCCACCAGTGATTTAAACCGGGGAGTGACCCAGTACTTC
TRBV11-2	NA	TRBJ2-7	NA	CASSARGRGHYNEQYF	TGTGCCAGCAGCGCAAGGGGGAGGGGGCACTACAATGAGCAGTACTTC
TRBV5-1	TRBD1	TRBJ2-7	many	CASFETGAYEQYF	TGCGCCAGCTTCGAGACAGGGGCGTACGAGCAGTACTTC
TRBV6-2/TRBV6-3	NA	TRBJ2-7	NA	CASSYSRGAPSYNEQYF	TGTGCCAGCAGTTACTCAAGGGGGGCTCCTTCCTACAATGAGCAGTACTTC
TRBV20-1	TRBD1	TRBJ2-4	NA	CSAQHGTGGWEQYF	TGCAGTGCTCAGCACGGGACAGGGGGCTGGGAGCAGTACTTC
TRBV4-1	NA	TRBJ2-3	many	CASSQVPTSTDTQYF	TGCGCCAGCAGCCAAGTGCCTACTAGCACAGATACGCAGTATTTT
TRBV5-1	NA	TRBJ1-2	many	CASSLDNARDGYTF	TGCGCCAGCAGCTTGGACAATGCGCGAGATGGCTACACCTTC
TRBV19	NA	TRBJ1-1	few	CASSFGKGNTEAFF	TGTGCCAGTAGTTTTGGGAAGGGGAACACTGAAGCTTTCTTT
TRBV5-1	NA	TRBJ2-4	many	CASSLVGGKNIQYF	TGCGCCAGCAGCTTGGTAGGGGGCAAAAACATTCAGTACTTC
TRBV7-8	NA	TRBJ1-1	once	CASSLGLGRGTEAFF	TGTGCCAGCAGCTTGGGTCTTGGTCGGGGCACTGAAGCTTTCTTT
TRBV7-2	NA	TRBJ1-2	many	CASSSAPMGYTF	TGTGCCAGCAGCTCTGCTCCCATGGGCTACACCTTC
TRBV10-3	TRBD2	TRBJ2-3	NA	CAISATSGTDTQYF	TGTGCCATCAGTGCGACTAGCGGCACAGATACGCAGTATTTT
TRBV6-5	TRBD2	TRBJ2-3	NA	CASSYRPTSGGPTDTQYF	TGTGCCAGCAGTTACCGCCCGACTAGCGGGGGACCCACAGATACGCAGTATTTT
TRBV27	NA	TRBJ2-7	NA	CATRGLGNYEQYF	TGTGCCACGAGGGGTCTTGGGAACTACGAGCAGTACTTC
TRBV5-1	NA	TRBJ2-2	NA	CASSSGSVGELFF	TGCGCCAGCAGCTCAGGGTCGGTCGGGGAGCTGTTTTTT
TRBV12-3/TRBV12-4	TRBD1	TRBJ2-6	many	CASSLAQGTGLSGANVLTF	TGTGCCAGCAGTTTAGCGCAGGGGACAGGCCTCTCTGGGGCCAACGTCCTGACTTTC
TRBV30	TRBD1	TRBJ2-7	few	CAWSVGGGQGYEQYF	TGTGCCTGGAGTGTGGGAGGGGGACAGGGGTACGAGCAGTACTTC
TRBV20-1	TRBD1	TRBJ2-3	NA	CSAHRDRVLTDTQYF	TGCAGTGCTCATCGGGACAGGGTCCTGACAGATACGCAGTATTTT
TRBV10-2	NA	TRBJ2-4	many	CASSESPTAKNIQYF	TGCGCCAGCAGTGAGAGTCCGACAGCCAAAAACATTCAGTACTTC
TRBV20-1	TRBD1	TRBJ1-1	few	CSARTARGRTEAFF	TGCAGTGCTAGGACTGCCAGGGGGAGGACTGAAGCTTTCTTT
TRBV9	NA	TRBJ2-3	NA	CASSVGTGNFPDTQYF	TGTGCCAGCAGCGTAGGAACAGGGAATTTTCCAGATACGCAGTATTTT
TRBV27	TRBD2	TRBJ2-1	many	CASSPQLAGAPYNEQFF	TGTGCCAGCAGTCCCCAACTAGCGGGGGCCCCCTACAATGAGCAGTTCTTC